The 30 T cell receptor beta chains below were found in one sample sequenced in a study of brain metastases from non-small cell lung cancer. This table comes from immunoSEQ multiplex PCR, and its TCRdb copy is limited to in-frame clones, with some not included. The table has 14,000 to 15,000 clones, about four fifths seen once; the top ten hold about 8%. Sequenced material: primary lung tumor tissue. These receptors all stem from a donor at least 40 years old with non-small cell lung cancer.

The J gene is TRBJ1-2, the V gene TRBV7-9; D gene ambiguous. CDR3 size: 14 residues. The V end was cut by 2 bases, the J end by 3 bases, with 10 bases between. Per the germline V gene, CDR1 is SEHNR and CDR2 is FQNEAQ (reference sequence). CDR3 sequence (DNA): TGTGCCAGCAGCTTAACCCGGGTCGACTATGGCTACACCTTC. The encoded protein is CASSLTRVDYGYTF.

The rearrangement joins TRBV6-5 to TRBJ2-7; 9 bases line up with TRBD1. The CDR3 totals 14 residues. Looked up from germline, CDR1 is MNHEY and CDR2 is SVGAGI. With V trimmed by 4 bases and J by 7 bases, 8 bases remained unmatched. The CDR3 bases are TGTGCCAGCAGTTGGACAGGGGCTCTGGGGGAGCAGTACGTC. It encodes CASSWTGALGEQYV.

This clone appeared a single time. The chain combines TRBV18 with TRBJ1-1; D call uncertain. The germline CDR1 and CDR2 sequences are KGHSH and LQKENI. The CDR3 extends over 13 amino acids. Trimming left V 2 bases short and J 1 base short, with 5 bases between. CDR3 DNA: TGTGCCAGCTCACCATCTCCGAACACTGAAGCTTTCTTT. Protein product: CASSPSPNTEAFF.

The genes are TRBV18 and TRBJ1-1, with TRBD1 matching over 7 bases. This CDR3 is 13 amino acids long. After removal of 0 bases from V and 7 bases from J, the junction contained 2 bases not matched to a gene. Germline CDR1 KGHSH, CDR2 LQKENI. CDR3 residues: CASSPPGDSEAFF. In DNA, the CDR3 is TGTGCCAGCTCACCACCAGGGGACAGTGAAGCTTTCTTT.

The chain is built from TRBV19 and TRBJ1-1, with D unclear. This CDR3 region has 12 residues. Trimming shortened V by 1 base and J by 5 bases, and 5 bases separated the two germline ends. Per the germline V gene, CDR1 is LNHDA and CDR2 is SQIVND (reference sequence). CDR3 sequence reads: CASSIGWTEAFF. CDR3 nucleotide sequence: TGTGCCAGTAGTATAGGGTGGACTGAAGCTTTCTTT.

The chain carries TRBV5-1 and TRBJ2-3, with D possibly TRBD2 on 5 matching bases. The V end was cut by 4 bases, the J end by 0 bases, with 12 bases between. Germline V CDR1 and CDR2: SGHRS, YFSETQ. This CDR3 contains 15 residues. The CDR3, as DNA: TGCGCCAGCAGCCGAGGGTGGTCTAGCACAGATACGCAGTATTTT. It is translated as CASSRGWSSTDTQYF.

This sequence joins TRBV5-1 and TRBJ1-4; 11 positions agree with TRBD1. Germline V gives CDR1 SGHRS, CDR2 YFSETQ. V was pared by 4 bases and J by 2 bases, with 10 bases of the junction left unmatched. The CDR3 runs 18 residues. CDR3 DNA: TGCGCCAGCAGCCACGGGACAGGGGGTGGTTTGACTAATGAAAAACTGTTTTTT. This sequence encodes CASSHGTGGGLTNEKLFF.

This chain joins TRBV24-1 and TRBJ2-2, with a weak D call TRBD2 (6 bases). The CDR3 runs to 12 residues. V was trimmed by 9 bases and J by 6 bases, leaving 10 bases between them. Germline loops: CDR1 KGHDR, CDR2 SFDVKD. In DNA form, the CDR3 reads TGTGCCACCGTGGGACTCCCCGGGGAGCTGTTTTTT. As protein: CATVGLPGELFF.

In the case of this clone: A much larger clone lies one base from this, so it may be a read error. The CDR3 DNA sequence: TGTGCCAGCAGCTTAAACCCGGAAATAGGGACAGATACGCAGTATTTT. Protein product: CASSLNPEIGTDTQYF. This chain connects TRBV7-3 to TRBJ2-3; no clear D. Germline lookup yields CDR1 SGHTA and CDR2 FQGTGA. The V and J ends lost 1 base and 3 bases respectively, with 14 bases between them. The CDR3 runs 16 residues.

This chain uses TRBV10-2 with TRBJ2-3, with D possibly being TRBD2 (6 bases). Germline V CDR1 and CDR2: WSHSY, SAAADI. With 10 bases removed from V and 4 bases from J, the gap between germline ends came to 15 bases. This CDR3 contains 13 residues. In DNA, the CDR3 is TGCGCCACCCGGAGGGGCTTTTCAGATACGCAGTATTTT. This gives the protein CATRRGFSDTQYF.

CDR3 sequence: CASSEGAAGVREAFF. The CDR3 coding sequence is TGTGCCAGCAGTGAAGGGGCCGCAGGGGTCAGGGAAGCTTTCTTT. V is TRBV6-1 and J is TRBJ1-1, with D perhaps TRBD1 (6 bases). CDR3 length: 15 amino acids. The V end was cut by 1 base, the J end by 8 bases, with 17 bases between. Per germline, CDR1 MNHNS and CDR2 SASEGT.

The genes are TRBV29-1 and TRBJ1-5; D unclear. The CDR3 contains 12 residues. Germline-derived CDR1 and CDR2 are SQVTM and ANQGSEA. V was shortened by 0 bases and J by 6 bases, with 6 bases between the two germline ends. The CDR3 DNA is TGCAGCGTTGAAGATCCGGGTCAGCCCCAGCATTTT. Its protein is CSVEDPGQPQHF. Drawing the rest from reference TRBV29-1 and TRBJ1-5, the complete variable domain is SAVISQKPSRDICQRGTSLTIQCQVDSQVTMMFWYRQQPGQSLTLIATANQGSEATYESGFVIDKFPISRPNLTFSTLTVSNMSPEDSSIYLCSVEDPGQPQHFGDGTRLSIL.

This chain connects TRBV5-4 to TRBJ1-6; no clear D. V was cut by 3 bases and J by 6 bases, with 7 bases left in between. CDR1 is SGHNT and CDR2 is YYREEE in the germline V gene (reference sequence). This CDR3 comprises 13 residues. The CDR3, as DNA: TGTGCCAGCAGCTACGGGGTTAATTCACCCCTCCACTTT. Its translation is CASSYGVNSPLHF.

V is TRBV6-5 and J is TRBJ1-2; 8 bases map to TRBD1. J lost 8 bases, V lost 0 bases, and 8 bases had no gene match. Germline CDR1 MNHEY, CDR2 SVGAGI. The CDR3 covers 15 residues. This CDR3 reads CASSYSGTGEGGYTF. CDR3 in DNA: TGTGCCAGCAGTTACTCGGGGACAGGAGAAGGCGGCTACACCTTC.

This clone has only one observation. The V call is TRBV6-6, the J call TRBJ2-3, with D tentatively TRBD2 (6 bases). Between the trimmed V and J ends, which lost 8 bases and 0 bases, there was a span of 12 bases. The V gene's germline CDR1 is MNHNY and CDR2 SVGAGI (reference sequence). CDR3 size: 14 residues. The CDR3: CASSFRGSTDTQYF. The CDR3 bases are TGTGCCAGCTCTTTCCGGGGGAGCACAGATACGCAGTATTTT.

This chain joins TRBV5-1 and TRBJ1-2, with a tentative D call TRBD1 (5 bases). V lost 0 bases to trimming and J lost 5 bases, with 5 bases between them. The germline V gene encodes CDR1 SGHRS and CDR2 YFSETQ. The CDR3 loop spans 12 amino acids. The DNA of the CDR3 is TGCGCCAGCAGCTTGGAGGGGTATGGCTACACCTTC. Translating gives CASSLEGYGYTF. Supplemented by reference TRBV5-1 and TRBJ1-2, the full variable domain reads KAGVTQTPRYLIKTRGQQVTLSCSPISGHRSVSWYQQTPGQGLQFLFEYFSETQRNKGNFPGRFSGRQFSNSRSEMNVSTLELGDSALYLCASSLEGYGYTFGSGTRLTVV.

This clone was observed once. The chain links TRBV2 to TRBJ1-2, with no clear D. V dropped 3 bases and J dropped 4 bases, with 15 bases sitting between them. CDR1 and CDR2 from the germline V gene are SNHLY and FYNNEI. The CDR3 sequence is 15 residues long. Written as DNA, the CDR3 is TGTGCCAGCAGTGATTCCCTAGAGCACCTCTATGGCTACACCTTC. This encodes CASSDSLEHLYGYTF.

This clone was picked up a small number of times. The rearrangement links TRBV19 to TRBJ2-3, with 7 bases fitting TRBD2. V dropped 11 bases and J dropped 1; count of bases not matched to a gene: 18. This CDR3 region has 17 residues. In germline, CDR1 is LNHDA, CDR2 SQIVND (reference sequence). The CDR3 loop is CASSQGGRDGGTDTQYF. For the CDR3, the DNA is TGTGCCTCTTCCCAGGGAGGGCGGGATGGCGGCACAGATACGCAGTATTTT. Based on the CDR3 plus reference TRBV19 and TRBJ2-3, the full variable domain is DGGITQSPKYLFRKEGQNVTLSCEQNLNHDAMYWYRQDPGQGLRLIYYSQIVNDFQKGDIAEGYSVSREKKESFPLTVTSAQKNPTAFYLCASSQGGRDGGTDTQYFGPGTRLTVL.

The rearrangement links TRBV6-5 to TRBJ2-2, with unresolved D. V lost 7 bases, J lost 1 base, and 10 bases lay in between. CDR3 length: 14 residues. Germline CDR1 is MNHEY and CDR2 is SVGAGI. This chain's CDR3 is CASKPRRNTGELFF. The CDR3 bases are TGTGCCAGCAAACCCAGGAGGAACACCGGGGAGCTGTTTTTT.

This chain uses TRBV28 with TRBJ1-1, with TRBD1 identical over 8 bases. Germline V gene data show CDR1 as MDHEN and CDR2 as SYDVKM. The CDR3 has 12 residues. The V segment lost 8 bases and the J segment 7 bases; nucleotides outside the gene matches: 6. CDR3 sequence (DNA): TGTGCCAGCGGACAGGGAACCATTGAAGCTTTCTTT. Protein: CASGQGTIEAFF. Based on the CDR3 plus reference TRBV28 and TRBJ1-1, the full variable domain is DVKVTQSSRYLVKRTGEKVFLECVQDMDHENMFWYRQDPGLGLRLIYFSYDVKMKEKGDIPEGYSVSREKKERFSLILESASTNQTSMYLCASGQGTIEAFFGQGTRLTVV.

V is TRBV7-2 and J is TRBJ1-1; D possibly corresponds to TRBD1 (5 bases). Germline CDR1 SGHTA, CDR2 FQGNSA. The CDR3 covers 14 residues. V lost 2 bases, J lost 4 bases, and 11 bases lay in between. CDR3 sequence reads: CASSLQGGTTEAFF. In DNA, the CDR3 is TGTGCCAGCAGCTTACAGGGAGGGACCACTGAAGCTTTCTTT. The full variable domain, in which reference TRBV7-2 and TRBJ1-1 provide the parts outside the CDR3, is GAGVSQSPSNKVTEKGKDVELRCDPISGHTALYWYRQSLGQGLEFLIYFQGNSAPDKSGLPSDRFSAERTGGSVSTLTIQRTQQEDSAVYLCASSLQGGTTEAFFGQGTRLTVV.

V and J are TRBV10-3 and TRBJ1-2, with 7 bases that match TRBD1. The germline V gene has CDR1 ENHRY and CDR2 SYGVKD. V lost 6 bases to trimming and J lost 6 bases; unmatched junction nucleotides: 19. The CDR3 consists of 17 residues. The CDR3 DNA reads TGTGCCATCAGCCCGGTTCCTCCGGGACAGAGCCTCGATGGCTACACCTTC. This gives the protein CAISPVPPGQSLDGYTF.

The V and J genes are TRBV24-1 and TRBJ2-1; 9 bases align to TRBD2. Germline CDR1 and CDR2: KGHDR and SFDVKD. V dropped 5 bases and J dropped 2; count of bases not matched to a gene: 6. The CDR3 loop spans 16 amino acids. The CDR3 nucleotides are TGTGCCACCAGTGCCAAAAGCGGGGGGACCTACAATGAGCAGTTCTTC. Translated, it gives CATSAKSGGTYNEQFF.

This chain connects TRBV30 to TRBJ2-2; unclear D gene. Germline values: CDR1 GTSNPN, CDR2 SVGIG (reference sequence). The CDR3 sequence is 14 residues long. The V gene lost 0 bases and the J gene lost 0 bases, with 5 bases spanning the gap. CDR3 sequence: CAWSVWPNTGELFF. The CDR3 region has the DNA TGTGCCTGGAGTGTGTGGCCGAACACCGGGGAGCTGTTTTTT.

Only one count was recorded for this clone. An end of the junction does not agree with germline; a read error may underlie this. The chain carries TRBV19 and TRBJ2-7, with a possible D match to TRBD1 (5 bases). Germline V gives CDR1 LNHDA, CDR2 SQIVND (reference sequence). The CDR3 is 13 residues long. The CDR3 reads CANSSRQTYEQYF. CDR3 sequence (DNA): TGTGCCAATAGTTCCCGACAGACTTACGAGCAGTACTTC.

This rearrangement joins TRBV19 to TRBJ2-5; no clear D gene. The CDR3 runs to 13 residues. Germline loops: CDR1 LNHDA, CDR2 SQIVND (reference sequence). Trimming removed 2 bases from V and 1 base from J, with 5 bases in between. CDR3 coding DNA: TGTGCCAGTAGTATATCGACCCAAGAGACCCAGTACTTC. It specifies CASSISTQETQYF.

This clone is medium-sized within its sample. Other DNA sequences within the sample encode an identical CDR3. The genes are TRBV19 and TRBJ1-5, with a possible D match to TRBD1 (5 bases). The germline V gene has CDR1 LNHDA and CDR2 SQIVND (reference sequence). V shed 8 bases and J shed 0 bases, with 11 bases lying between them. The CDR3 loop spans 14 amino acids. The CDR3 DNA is TGTGCCAGTGATACCAGGGATAGCAATCAGCCCCAGCATTTT. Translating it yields CASDTRDSNQPQHF.

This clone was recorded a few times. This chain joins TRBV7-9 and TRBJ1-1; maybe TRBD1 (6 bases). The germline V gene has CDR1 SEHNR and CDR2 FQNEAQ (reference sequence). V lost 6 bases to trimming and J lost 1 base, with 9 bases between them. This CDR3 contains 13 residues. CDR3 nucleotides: TGTGCCAGCAGGCAACAGGGGAACACTGAAGCTTTCTTT. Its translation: CASRQQGNTEAFF.

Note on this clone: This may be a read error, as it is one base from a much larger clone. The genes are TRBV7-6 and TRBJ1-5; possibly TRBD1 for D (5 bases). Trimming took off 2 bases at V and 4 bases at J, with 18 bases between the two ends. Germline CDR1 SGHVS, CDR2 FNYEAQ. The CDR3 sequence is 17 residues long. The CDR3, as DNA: TGTGCCAGCAGCTTAACGGGGAGGGGAACTAAGAATCAGCCCCAGCATTTT. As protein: CASSLTGRGTKNQPQHF.

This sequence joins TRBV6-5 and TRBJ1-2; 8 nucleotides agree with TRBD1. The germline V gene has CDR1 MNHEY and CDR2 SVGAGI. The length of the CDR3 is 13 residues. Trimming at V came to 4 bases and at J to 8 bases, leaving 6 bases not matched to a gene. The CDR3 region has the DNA TGTGCCAGCAGTTTGGACAGGGCTGGCGGCTACACCTTC. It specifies CASSLDRAGGYTF.